Listed below are T cell receptor beta chains from one sample, sequenced in a study of blood T cell repertoires in COVID-19. Here immunoSEQ multiplex PCR was the method, and the copy in TCRdb shows in-frame clones only, minus some. This repertoire shows 200,000 to 250,000 clones, 88% found once; its top ten account for roughly 6%. What was sequenced was peripheral blood. The receptors here all came from a woman in her 30s with COVID-19, enrolled during active disease. CDR3s include the opening cysteine and the closing phenylalanine or tryptophan. D genes are given only for firm matches. Expanded clones are given a class, and other clones once, few, many or no size at all.

TRBD1	.	TRBV19	TRBJ1-1	CASSIQGVDQRVAAFF	TGTGCCAGTAGTATTCAGGGGGTGGACCAACGTGTCGCAGCTTTCTTT
.	.	TRBV18	TRBJ2-5	CASSPGGPETQYF	TGTGCCAGCTCACCGGGGGGGCCGGAGACCCAGTACTTC
.	.	TRBV15	TRBJ2-5	CATSRGQQETQYF	TGTGCCACCAGCAGAGGACAGCAAGAGACCCAGTACTTC
.	.	TRBV2	TRBJ1-3	CASSEGQSGNTIYF	TGTGCCAGCAGTGAAGGACAGTCTGGAAACACCATATATTTT
TRBD1	.	TRBV5-1	TRBJ1-5	CASRLTGGSNQPQHF	TGCGCCAGCAGGTTGACAGGGGGGAGCAATCAGCCCCAGCATTTT
TRBD1	.	TRBV6-5	TRBJ1-2	CASGSGGSYGYTF	TGTGCCAGCGGATCAGGGGGCAGCTATGGCTACACCTTC
.	.	TRBV6-2/TRBV6-3	TRBJ1-2	CASSYPDFLQGLRYGYTF	TGTGCCAGCAGTTACCCCGATTTCCTACAGGGTCTGCGCTATGGCTACACCTTC
TRBD2	.	TRBV3-1/TRBV3-2	TRBJ2-2	CASGWTSGCTGELFF	TGTGCCAGCGGATGGACTAGCGGGTGCACCGGGGAGCTGTTTTTT
TRBD1	.	TRBV11-2	TRBJ1-2	CASSSPGTGNYGYTF	TGTGCCAGCAGCTCCCCAGGGACAGGGAACTATGGCTACACCTTC
.	.	TRBV10-3	TRBJ1-1	CAIKTSIGQSNTEAFF	TGTGCCATCAAGACTTCAATTGGACAGTCGAACACTGAAGCTTTCTTT
.	.	TRBV9	TRBJ1-2	CASGLGGYTF	TGTGCCAGCGGGCTTGGTGGCTACACCTTC
TRBD2	.	TRBV6-5	TRBJ2-1	CASSSRSGGNNEQFF	TGTGCCAGCAGTTCTCGTAGCGGGGGTAACAATGAGCAGTTCTTC
.	.	TRBV10-3	TRBJ1-1	CAISDNLKNTEAFF	TGTGCCATCAGTGACAACCTAAAGAACACTGAAGCTTTCTTT
.	.	TRBV3-1/TRBV3-2	TRBJ2-5	CASSERGVETQYF	TGTGCCAGCAGCGAAAGAGGAGTGGAGACCCAGTACTTC
TRBD1	.	TRBV2	TRBJ1-1	CASSLDRVAAFF	TGTGCCAGCAGCCTTGACAGGGTTGCAGCTTTCTTT
.	.	TRBV6-5	TRBJ1-2	CASSYGTTRYGYTF	TGTGCCAGCAGTTACGGGACAACCCGCTATGGCTACACCTTC
TRBD1	.	TRBV24-1	TRBJ1-3	CATSDYRGRGGNTIYF	TGTGCCACCAGTGATTACAGGGGGCGAGGTGGAAACACCATATATTTT
.	.	TRBV7-2	TRBJ1-2	CASSLSKMIGYTF	TGTGCCAGCAGCTTATCTAAGATGATCGGCTACACCTTC
.	.	TRBV6-6	TRBJ1-2	CASSYRGYGYTF	TGTGCCAGCAGTTACCGGGGTTATGGCTACACCTTC
TRBD1	.	TRBV2	TRBJ1-5	CASSLDREVWVWHF	TGTGCCAGCAGTCTCGACAGGGAGGTATGGGTCTGGCATTTT
TRBD1	.	TRBV10-3	TRBJ1-6	CATTGEGSPLHF	TGTGCCACCACAGGGGAAGGTTCACCCCTCCACTTT
.	.	TRBV5-1	TRBJ2-3	CASSGGASTDTQYF	TGCGCCAGCAGCGGCGGGGCTAGCACAGATACGCAGTATTTT
TRBD2	.	TRBV6-5	TRBJ2-1	CASGDSSGVYNEQFF	TGTGCCAGCGGCGATTCTAGCGGGGTGTACAATGAGCAGTTCTTC
.	.	TRBV19	TRBJ2-1	CASSEFSVNEQFF	TGTGCCAGTAGCGAATTTAGCGTGAATGAGCAGTTCTTC
.	.	TRBV5-6	TRBJ1-6	CASSFSPGRNSPLHF	TGTGCCAGCAGCTTCAGCCCAGGGCGCAATTCACCCCTCCACTTT
.	.	TRBV7-2	TRBJ1-5	CASSLTPDSRPQHF	TGTGCCAGCAGCTTAACCCCGGACAGTCGGCCCCAGCATTTT
.	.	TRBV6-5	TRBJ1-5	CASSWEGMSNQPQHF	TGTGCCAGCAGTTGGGAGGGGATGAGCAATCAGCCCCAGCATTTT
.	.	TRBV11-2	TRBJ1-2	CASSNSIVGYGYTF	TGTGCCAGCAGCAACAGCATCGTCGGCTATGGCTACACCTTC
.	few	TRBV3-1/TRBV3-2	TRBJ2-7	CASSQDFRYEQYF	TGTGCCAGCAGCCAAGATTTCCGCTACGAGCAGTACTTC
.	.	TRBV27	TRBJ1-1	CASLQLSPDKPEAFF	TGTGCCAGCCTCCAGCTATCTCCAGACAAGCCCGAAGCTTTCTTT
TRBD1	.	TRBV29-1	TRBJ1-1	CSVERQGDGEAFF	TGCAGCGTCGAAAGACAGGGGGATGGTGAAGCTTTCTTT
.	.	TRBV27	TRBJ1-5	CASSLGHNQPQHF	TGTGCCAGCAGTTTAGGCCACAATCAGCCCCAGCATTTT
.	.	TRBV5-4	TRBJ2-7	CASSLGPGLYEQYF	TGTGCCAGCAGCTTGGGGCCTGGGCTCTACGAGCAGTACTTC
.	.	TRBV4-3	TRBJ1-6	CASSQDLLGQTDNSPLHF	TGCGCCAGCAGCCAAGATCTTTTAGGGCAGACAGATAATTCACCCCTCCACTTT
TRBD1	.	TRBV5-8	TRBJ1-2	CASSYDRGDNAAYGYTF	TGTGCCAGCAGCTACGACAGGGGCGACAATGCTGCCTATGGCTACACCTTC
TRBD1	.	TRBV11-2	TRBJ1-4	CASSLVAGGNEKLFF	TGTGCCAGCAGCTTAGTTGCAGGGGGCAATGAAAAACTGTTTTTT
TRBD2	.	TRBV7-2	TRBJ2-1	CASSLVSRTSVNNEQFF	TGTGCCAGCAGCTTAGTAAGCCGGACTAGCGTAAACAATGAGCAGTTCTTC